The rows below give T cell receptor beta chains drawn from one sample of a study of T cell responses to AZD1222 COVID-19 vaccine. The data were produced by immunoSEQ multiplex PCR, yet TCRdb's version contains in-frame clones alone and is incomplete. The sample has about 150,000 clones, 82% seen once. Sequenced material: peripheral blood, taken on day 0 of MenACWY control vaccination. Receptor source: an adult in good health. CDR3s include the opening cysteine and the closing phenylalanine or tryptophan. D genes are given only for firm matches. Rows give clone size only sometimes, using once, few, many, or a class for an expanded clone.

>.|.|TRBJ2-5|TRBV29-1|12
TGCAGCGTTGACAGGGAGATGGAGACCCAGTACTTC
CSVDREMETQYF
>TRBD1|.|TRBJ1-5|TRBV3-1/TRBV3-2|16
TGTGCCAGCAGCCACAGGGGGGCCGGGAGCAATCAGCCCCAGCATTTT
CASSHRGAGSNQPQHF
>.|.|TRBJ1-2|TRBV2|14
TGTGCCAGCAGTGAAGCGAGTGGGGTTGATGGCTACACCTTC
CASSEASGVDGYTF
>.|.|TRBJ2-1|TRBV12-3/TRBV12-4|12
TGTGCCAGCAGCCCAACAGCCAATGAGCAGTTCTTC
CASSPTANEQFF
>.|.|TRBJ2-5|TRBV6-1|14
TGTGCCAGCAGTGAAGCGGGGGGGCGTGAGACCCAGTACTTC
CASSEAGGRETQYF
>.|.|TRBJ2-3|TRBV5-5|16
TGTGCCAGCAGCTTGAGTTCAGTATCGTTGACAGATACGCAGTATTTT
CASSLSSVSLTDTQYF
>.|.|TRBJ1-3|TRBV19|16
TGTGCCAGTAGTATAGGAGGCAGGACATCTGGAAACACCATATATTTT
CASSIGGRTSGNTIYF
>.|few|TRBJ1-3|TRBV28|15
TGTGCCAGCAGTGTAGGAGGGCGCTCTGGAAACACCATATATTTT
CASSVGGRSGNTIYF
>.|.|TRBJ1-2|TRBV6-5|13
TGTGCCAGCAGTTATTACGCCTCCTATGGCTACACCTTC
CASSYYASYGYTF
>.|.|TRBJ2-5|TRBV29-1|13
TGCAGCGTTGATAGGCGTCACGGAGAGACCCAGTACTTC
CSVDRRHGETQYF
>.|.|TRBJ1-2|TRBV11-2|13
TGTGCCAGCAGCTTAGAGGGATCCTATGGCTACACCTTC
CASSLEGSYGYTF
>TRBD1|.|TRBJ1-2|TRBV4-1|16
TGCGCCAGCAGACCTGTCCCGGATGGACAGGGCTATGGCTACACCTTC
CASRPVPDGQGYGYTF
>.|once|TRBJ2-4|TRBV15|17
TGTGCCACCAGCAGAGAGCGGGCGGGGTTAGCCAAAAACATTCAGTACTTC
CATSRERAGLAKNIQYF
>TRBD1|.|TRBJ1-5|TRBV6-5|15
TGTGCCAGCAGTCCCGGGACAGATAGCAATCAGCCCCAGCATTTT
CASSPGTDSNQPQHF
>TRBD1|many|TRBJ1-6|TRBV3-1/TRBV3-2|13
TGTGCCAGCAGCCAGGACAGGCGTTCACCCCTCCACTTT
CASSQDRRSPLHF
>.|.|TRBJ1-4|TRBV13|13
TGTGCCAGCAGCCCCCACAGTAATGAAAAACTGTTTTTT
CASSPHSNEKLFF
>.|.|TRBJ2-1|TRBV10-1|12
TGCGCCAGCAGTGGGGGGTACAATGAGCAGTTCTTC
CASSGGYNEQFF
>.|.|TRBJ2-3|TRBV5-6|15
TGTGCCAGCAGCTTGAGGGGGGCTAGCACAGATACGCAGTATTTT
CASSLRGASTDTQYF
>TRBD1|few|TRBJ2-7|TRBV5-4|17
TGTGCCAGCAGCCGTAAACCTCTTGGGACAGGGGACTACGAGCAGTACTTC
CASSRKPLGTGDYEQYF
>.|once|TRBJ2-7|TRBV11-2|14
TGTGCCAGCAGTTTTATGACAGCGTCCTACGAGCAGTACTTC
CASSFMTASYEQYF
>TRBD1|.|TRBJ1-2|TRBV19|13
TGTGCCAGCACAGGGGTCCTGGGATATGGCTACACCTTC
CASTGVLGYGYTF
>.|many|TRBJ2-1|TRBV12-3/TRBV12-4|12
TGTGCCAGCAGTTTAGCCCCGCCACTGCAGTTCTTC
CASSLAPPLQFF
>.|.|TRBJ2-7|TRBV7-2|17
TGTGCCAGCAGCTTCGGGCCCGGGAGTACCCGAGGCTACGAGCAGTACTTC
CASSFGPGSTRGYEQYF
>.|.|TRBJ1-6|TRBV2|16
TGTGCCAGCAGTGAAGGGATTTCAGGAGGGCTTTCACCCCTCCACTTT
CASSEGISGGLSPLHF
>TRBD1|once|TRBJ1-6|TRBV7-6|17
TGTGCCAGCAGCTTAAACCCGCCGACAGGGCAACGTTCACCCCTCCACTTT
CASSLNPPTGQRSPLHF
>TRBD1|.|TRBJ2-7|TRBV6-1|17
TGTGCCAGCAGTGGACAAAACCCGGGACAGGGATTCCACGAGCAGTACTTC
CASSGQNPGQGFHEQYF
>.|.|TRBJ2-3|TRBV28|15
TGTGCCAGCAGTCCCCCGGGGGGCCGGGCAGATACGCAGTATTTT
CASSPPGGRADTQYF
>.|.|TRBJ2-5|TRBV5-6|13
TGTGCCAGCAGCTTTAGGCTGGGGGAGACCCAGTACTTC
CASSFRLGETQYF
>.|.|TRBJ1-1|TRBV5-5|15
TGTGCCAGCAGCTTGTGGCAGGGCCCGAACACTGAAGCTTTCTTT
CASSLWQGPNTEAFF
>.|.|TRBJ1-5|TRBV11-2|13
TGTGCCAGCAGCCTGCAGGGGAATCAGCCCCAGCATTTT
CASSLQGNQPQHF
>TRBD2|.|TRBJ2-1|TRBV5-1|15
TGCGCCAGCAGCTTAACTAGCGGGGGGGTCAATGAGCAGTTCTTC
CASSLTSGGVNEQFF
>TRBD1|.|TRBJ2-1|TRBV2|14
TGTGCCAGCAGTTCTGGGACAGGTTACAATGAGCAGTTCTTC
CASSSGTGYNEQFF
>.|.|TRBJ1-5|TRBV2|16
TGTGCCAGCAGTGACCCGGCAGACCATAGCAATCAGCCCCAGCATTTT
CASSDPADHSNQPQHF
>TRBD1|.|TRBJ1-2|TRBV5-1|13
TGCGCCAGCAGCACCCGGGACAGCTATGGCTACACCTTC
CASSTRDSYGYTF
>.|.|TRBJ1-1|TRBV3-1/TRBV3-2|14
TGTGCCAGCAGCCAAGATGAAAGGTTATTTGAAGCTTTCTTT
CASSQDERLFEAFF
>.|.|TRBJ1-1|TRBV5-4|13
TGTGCCAGCAGCTTGGGGGGAAGGGCTGAAGCTTTCTTT
CASSLGGRAEAFF
>TRBD1|few|TRBJ2-5|TRBV9|14
TGTGCCAGCAGCGCCCGGGACAGGAGAGAGACCCAGTACTTC
CASSARDRRETQYF
>TRBD1|.|TRBJ1-1|TRBV2|16
TGTGCCAGCAACCCGGGACAGGTTACCGTGAACACTGAAGCTTTCTTT
CASNPGQVTVNTEAFF
>.|.|TRBJ2-7|TRBV7-8|15
TGTGCCAGCAGCTTAGTGGGACATTGGGGGAACGAGCAGTACTTC
CASSLVGHWGNEQYF
>TRBD1|few|TRBJ1-5|TRBV3-1/TRBV3-2|15
TGTGCCAGCAGCCCCGGGACAGGGTTCAATCAGCCCCAGCATTTT
CASSPGTGFNQPQHF